What follows describes a single TCR beta chain. Its target is unknown. Germline values: CDR1 MRHNA, CDR2 SNTAGT. Trimming removed 2 bases at V and 4 bases at J, with 15 bases between. The CDR3 contains 15 residues. This specimen comes from a study of T-cell reconstitution after alpha-beta-depleted transplantation in children. For TCRbeta, the library was prepared with unique molecular identifiers. TCRdb re-called the PCR reads through MiXCR, storing one row per CDR3 protein. This sample has around 580,000 distinct CDR3 sequences; roughly 27% occur once, and the top ten carry less than 40%. General study points: T-cell counts and diversity at one year following transplant were attributed mainly to newly produced T cells.

The material was PBMCs, obtained before TCRalphabeta/CD19-depleted stem cell transplant. The clonotype originates from a boy in the first two years of life with Wiskott-Aldrich syndrome, due to receive a stem cell transplant. The rearrangement joins TRBV6-4 to TRBJ2-7; D gene ambiguous. CDR3 DNA: TGTGCCAGCAGTGACCGGGCGGTACTCCTATACGAGCAGTACTTC. This translates into CASSDRAVLLYEQYF.